This is a list of T cell receptor beta chains from one sample in a study of CD8+ T cells in alopecia areata. Generated by immunoSEQ multiplex PCR, the TCRdb table keeps only in-frame clones and is missing some. Altogether a few hundred thousand clones are present, around 50% being singletons, with the ten largest covering under 5%. Sequencing was carried out using CD8+ T cells sorted from blood. The source of these receptors is a human donor in good health. Both conserved end residues are part of each CDR3.

v_call	j_call	cdr3_aa
TRBV25-1	TRBJ1-2	CASSPPGSSYGYTF
TRBV25-1	TRBJ2-5	CASSEQLIGTGRTETQYF
TRBV5-6	TRBJ1-5	CASSRDQRQPQHF
TRBV6-5	TRBJ1-5	CASSLEGLPPQHF
TRBV11-2	TRBJ1-5	CASSDKDRVDQPQHF
TRBV6-5	TRBJ2-5	CASSYRDRAQETQYF
TRBV13	TRBJ1-2	CASSLRGQGPNYGYTF
TRBV29-1	TRBJ2-7	CSVEDRTGGVKYF
TRBV27	TRBJ2-1	CASSRDRVSDEQFF
TRBV19	TRBJ2-7	CASSWGTSGSYEQYF
TRBV30	TRBJ2-6	CACYGANVLTF
TRBV20-1	TRBJ1-1	CSARQGAEAFF
TRBV4-1	TRBJ2-1	CASSPPGRYNEQFF
TRBV7-6	TRBJ2-1	CASSPGGEQFF
TRBV7-9	TRBJ1-2	CASSTSGNYGYTF
TRBV4-1	TRBJ2-1	CASSPGPPEEQFF
TRBV6-1	TRBJ2-5	CASSAADNQETQYF
TRBV27	TRBJ1-2	CATSGRGARYGYTF
TRBV2	TRBJ1-1	CASGQRLSTEAFF
TRBV2	TRBJ1-2	CASREGHFNYGYTF
TRBV2	TRBJ2-3	CASPSEGGVTDTQYF
TRBV11-2	TRBJ1-2	CASSLGDRSTGYTF
TRBV29-1	TRBJ1-1	CSVDEFNAEAFF
TRBV27	TRBJ1-5	CASRPQGDGNQPQHF
TRBV15	TRBJ1-2	CATSRARSGGYGYTF
TRBV4-1	TRBJ2-7	CASSPGQHYEQYF
TRBV30	TRBJ2-3	CAWSDVGAADTQYF
TRBV9	TRBJ2-5	CASSVGWGETQYF
TRBV5-1	TRBJ2-7	CASSPGTGSYEQYF
TRBV7-9	TRBJ2-2	CASSSAVGPTGELFF
TRBV27	TRBJ1-2	CASNFSPPGYGYTF
TRBV6-5	TRBJ1-5	CASSLTGATSKPQHF
TRBV7-9	TRBJ1-5	CASSSDRGQPQHF
TRBV30	TRBJ2-1	CAWTFGTSGSREQFF
TRBV7-8	TRBJ2-3	CASTLVGGGTDTQYF
TRBV29-1	TRBJ1-1	CSVVAGVEAFF
TRBV2	TRBJ2-4	CASDRGSGNIQYF
TRBV25-1	TRBJ2-5	CASSRHNQETQYF
TRBV4-1	TRBJ2-1	CASSQISGGANEQFF
TRBV9	TRBJ1-2	CASSVPGQNYGYTF
TRBV6-1	TRBJ2-3	CASSYWSTDTQYF
TRBV15	TRBJ2-7	CATSGRTERKYEQYF
TRBV29-1	TRBJ1-1	CSARDSEGAFF
TRBV29-1	TRBJ2-1	CSARLAGGYNEQFF
TRBV29-1	TRBJ2-1	CSARDRARFWDEQFF
TRBV27	TRBJ2-1	CASSLFKGNEQFF
TRBV13	TRBJ2-4	CASSFVGEVAKNIQYF
TRBV5-6	TRBJ2-1	CASSRGGNEQFF
TRBV2	TRBJ2-7	CASTGSGASYEQYF
TRBV5-6	TRBJ1-1	CASSSTRKNTEAFF
TRBV11-3	TRBJ2-3	CASSSWTDTDTQYF
TRBV27	TRBJ2-2	CASSLMRTSGGPGELFF
TRBV7-2	TRBJ1-2	CASSLGGQPNYGYTF
TRBV5-4	TRBJ1-2	CASSAQDYGYTF
TRBV29-1	TRBJ1-2	CSVEPFRYGYTF
TRBV5-1	TRBJ2-1	CASSLVYNEQFF
TRBV4-1	TRBJ1-6	CASSQGTGKPLHF
TRBV7-2	TRBJ2-5	CASRLQGAGETQYF
TRBV29-1	TRBJ2-5	CSVEVPGPSLVQETQYF
TRBV9	TRBJ2-5	CASSDRDQETQYF